The source of this T cell receptor beta chain is a study of T cells in Graves' hyperthyroidism and ophthalmopathy. Study information: Peripheral blood specimens were obtained at initial diagnosis, prior to any treatment.

Extraction of PBMCs used 7.5 to 10 ml of fresh peripheral blood. It was RNA transcripts that yielded the amplified TCR beta CDR3 regions. Researchers ran a first-round RT-PCR on the TCR CDR3 using the HTBI primer set. TCRdb re-called the multiplex PCR reads through MiXCR, storing one row per CDR3 protein. The top ten clones hold 25% to 30% of a sample with over 250,000 distinct CDR3 sequences, 25% of them seen once. V dropped 5 bases and J dropped 9 bases, with 17 bases sitting between them. Germline V gene data show CDR1 as MNHNS and CDR2 as SASEGT. This CDR3 has 14 amino acids. General study results and limits: The model's output predicted ophthalmopathy at a median of about 6.5 months prior to onset. Ophthalmopathy stood apart from stable hyperthyroidism in a 13 V-J model.

This clonotype has a count of ten or more. Its antigen remains unknown. This chain uses TRBV6-1 with TRBJ2-4, with D perhaps matching TRBD2 (5 bases). The clonotype was recovered from a man in his forties with Graves' hyperthyroidism that later progressed to Graves' ophthalmopathy. The material sequenced was blood. DNA of the CDR3: TGTGCCAGCAGTCCGCCCGGTGGAGGAGGCATTCAGTACTTC. The encoded protein is CASSPPGGGGIQYF.